This passage covers 11 T cell receptor beta chains from one sample sequenced in a study of early T cells in non-severe SARS-CoV-2 infection. TCRdb reprocessed the 5' RACE reads via MiXCR and lists one record per CDR3 protein. In the table there are about 50,000 distinct CDR3 sequences, 9% to 15% of which are singletons. Sequences were derived from whole blood, sampled at baseline. All receptors come from an adult who was a healthcare worker with PCR-confirmed SARS-CoV-2 infection or an uninfected control (not recorded which).

This clonotype appeared a few times. The chain recombines TRBV11-2 with TRBJ2-3; 9 nucleotides align to TRBD2. The CDR3 is 14 residues long. Germline-derived CDR1 and CDR2 are SGHAT and FQNNGV. The V segment lost 5 bases and the J segment 5 bases; nucleotides outside the gene matches: 5. In DNA form, the CDR3 reads TGTGCCAGCAGCCGTAGCGGGAGTGAAGATACGCAGTATTTT. It yields the protein CASSRSGSEDTQYF.

This chain uses TRBV11-2 with TRBJ2-7; maybe TRBD1 (5 bases). Germline V gene lookup returns CDR1 SGHAT and CDR2 FQNNGV. The CDR3 has 15 residues. Trimming removed 5 bases at V and 5 bases at J, with 19 bases between. The DNA for the CDR3 is TGTGCCAGCAGCACCCCTCGGTCAGGGCCCCACGAGCAGTACTTC. Translating gives CASSTPRSGPHEQYF.

This clonotype was detected only a few times. The V gene is TRBV28, the J gene TRBJ1-3; possible D gene TRBD1, 5 bases. The ends were cut back, 2 bases at V and 7 bases at J, with 12 bases in the middle. The CDR3 is made up of 14 amino acids. The germline gives CDR1 MDHEN, CDR2 SYDVKM. The CDR3 DNA is TGTGCCAGCAGTTTACGGGTAGCAGGGAACACCATATATTTT. It codes for CASSLRVAGNTIYF.

The rearrangement uses TRBV28 and TRBJ1-5; D remains ambiguous. This CDR3 is built from 12 residues. The V gene's germline CDR1 is MDHEN and CDR2 SYDVKM. The CDR3 reads CAIQVDNQPQHF. CDR3 nucleotides: TGTGCGATCCAGGTAGACAATCAGCCCCAGCATTTT.

This clonotype has a handful of counts. The chain has TRBV28 and TRBJ1-6; D remains ambiguous. The CDR3 is 13 residues long. Germline-derived CDR1 and CDR2 are MDHEN and SYDVKM. The V gene lost 10 bases and the J gene lost 6 bases, with 13 bases spanning the gap. CDR3 residues: CATLAQLNSPLHF. The CDR3 DNA follows: TGTGCCACCCTGGCACAGCTTAATTCACCCCTCCACTTT.

This clonotype turned up a few times. This chain connects TRBV7-9 to TRBJ2-3; the D gene is possibly TRBD2 (6 bases). The CDR3 length is 17 residues. Germline assignment: CDR1 SEHNR and CDR2 FQNEAQ (reference sequence). Deletions cut 2 bases from V and 0 bases from J, with 15 bases between. As DNA, the CDR3 is TGTGCCAGCAGCTTAAGGTCGGGCGGGACTAGCACAGATACGCAGTATTTT. This codes for CASSLRSGGTSTDTQYF.

This chain connects TRBV7-8 to TRBJ1-6; 9 bases map to TRBD1. The germline V gene has CDR1 SGHVS and CDR2 FQNEAQ. This CDR3 has 16 amino acids. Trimming cost V 0 bases and J 6 bases; bases outside gene matches: 3. Written as DNA, the CDR3 is TGTGCCAGCAGCTTAGCGGACAGGGGACTTAATTCACCCCTCCACTTT. Its translation: CASSLADRGLNSPLHF. Full variable domain (remainder filled in from reference TRBV7-8 and TRBJ1-6): GAGVSQSPRYKVAKRGQDVALRCDPISGHVSLFWYQQALGQGPEFLTYFQNEAQLDKSGLPSDRFFAERPEGSVSTLKIQRTQQEDSAVYLCASSLADRGLNSPLHFGNGTRLTVT.

Written as DNA, the CDR3 is TGCAGTGCCCAAGAGGGGGGCCAATCGGACATTCAGTACTTC. It specifies CSAQEGGQSDIQYF. The rearrangement uses TRBV20-1 and TRBJ2-4; D is possibly TRBD1 or TRBD2 (6 bases each). Germline assignment: CDR1 DFQATT and CDR2 SNEGSKA (reference sequence). The V end lost 6 bases, the J end lost 8 bases, and 20 bases lay between the germline ends. This CDR3 comprises 14 residues.

This clonotype was detected only a few times. The V gene is TRBV6-1, the J gene TRBJ2-7; D is uncertain. This CDR3 comprises 14 residues. Germline assignment: CDR1 MNHNS and CDR2 SASEGT. V shed 7 bases and J shed 3 bases, with 16 bases lying between them. CDR3: CASKVYPNFYEQYF. The CDR3 bases are TGTGCCAGCAAGGTTTATCCTAACTTCTACGAGCAGTACTTC.

V gene TRBV5-4 combines with J gene TRBJ2-1, with TRBD1 identical over 8 bases. V dropped 3 bases and J dropped 6; count of bases not matched to a gene: 11. Germline CDR1 reads SGHNT; CDR2 reads YYREEE (reference sequence). The length of the CDR3 is 16 residues. The CDR3 is CASSYRQGILGNEQFF. The CDR3 DNA is TGTGCCAGCAGCTACCGACAGGGGATATTGGGCAATGAGCAGTTCTTC.

The sample holds a few counts of this clonotype. J is TRBJ2-1 and V is TRBV7-9; the match to TRBD1 covers 7 bases. There are 14 residues in the CDR3. Germline CDR1 reads SEHNR; CDR2 reads FQNEAQ (reference sequence). V lost 5 bases and J lost 4; bases outside the gene matches: 5. DNA for the CDR3: TGTGCCAGCAGCGGAACAGGGGCGTACAATGAGCAGTTCTTC. Translation: CASSGTGAYNEQFF. Drawing the rest from reference TRBV7-9 and TRBJ2-1, the complete variable domain is DTGVSQNPRHKITKRGQNVTFRCDPISEHNRLYWYRQTLGQGPEFLTYFQNEAQLEKSRLLSDRFSAERPKGSFSTLEIQRTEQGDSAMYLCASSGTGAYNEQFFGPGTRLTVL.